This TCR beta chain was identified during a study of response to subunit inactivated influenza vaccine. The study, taken as a whole, reports: The authors suggested that every seasonal influenza vaccination recruits few new T cells.

CDR3 size: 11 residues. Per germline, CDR1 SGHTA and CDR2 FQGNSA. MiXCR, applied by TCRdb to the RT-PCR reads, yields one record per CDR3 protein. The data hold about 480,000 distinct CDR3 sequences, with roughly 13% observed a single time. As concerns this clonotype: Its matching antigen is unknown. At one of its ends the junction is not consistent with the germline gene, which may arise from a read error.

The TCR originated in a man aged 50 or older who received an inactivated influenza vaccine. This chain joins TRBV7-2 and TRBJ2-5, with D unresolved. The sequencing here drew on PBMCs from blood, taken 40 to 50 days after vaccination. CDR3 region: CAISLSETQYF. The CDR3 nucleotides read TGTGCCATCAGCTTATCGGAGACCCAGTACTTC.